The next 27 T cell receptor beta chains were all read from a single sample in a study of blood T cells in healthy people across ages. Next came a second PCR, run for roughly 6 to 11 cycles, which used a sample-barcoded 5' primer along with a J-beta primer mix. TCRdb called the 5' RACE reads again in MiXCR, with one record for every CDR3 protein. The table lists 1.8 million or so distinct CDR3 sequences, approximately 40% of them singletons. The source material was blood. The receptors stem from a human donor in good health.

The gene calls are TRBV4-2 and TRBJ1-1; 10 bases are shared with TRBD1. V was pared by 4 bases and J by 5 bases, with 7 bases of the junction left unmatched. The CDR3 has 15 amino acids. Germline V gene sequence: CDR1 LGHNA, CDR2 YNFKEQ. CDR3 nucleotides: TGTGCCAGCAGCCTCGGACAGGGGGAAAGGACTGAAGCTTTCTTT. This sequence encodes CASSLGQGERTEAFF.

This clonotype was seen many times. The chain combines TRBV7-2 with TRBJ2-1, with D hard to call. The CDR3 runs 13 residues. Per germline, CDR1 SGHTA and CDR2 FQGNSA. The V end was cut by 3 bases, the J end by 0 bases, with 3 bases between. The CDR3 DNA is TGTGCCAGCAGCTTTAACTCCTACAATGAGCAGTTCTTC. This translates into CASSFNSYNEQFF.

The rearrangement links TRBV3-1 to TRBJ1-1; 8 bases align to TRBD1. V was clipped by 0 bases and J by 11 bases; unmatched bases: 8. The germline gives CDR1 LGHDT, CDR2 YNNKEL (reference sequence). The CDR3 loop spans 14 amino acids. Here the CDR3 DNA reads TGTGCCAGCAGCCAAGAGGACAGGGTGGAATCCGCTTTCTTT. Translation: CASSQEDRVESAFF.

This clonotype is a singleton in its sample. The gene calls are TRBV18 and TRBJ2-7; 8 bases fit TRBD2. Germline V gives CDR1 KGHSH, CDR2 LQKENI. The CDR3 runs to 17 residues. V shed 3 bases and J 0 bases; nucleotides not matched to a gene: 10. The CDR3 nucleotides read TGTGCCAGCTCACCTAACGGCGGGGGGCTTAGCTCCTACGAGCAGTACTTC. This encodes CASSPNGGGLSSYEQYF.

With regard to this clonotype: One junction end disagrees with the germline gene, perhaps due to a read error. The V gene is TRBV13, the J gene TRBJ1-1; D possibly corresponds to TRBD1 (5 bases). CDR3 size: 11 residues. Germline CDR1 is PRHDT and CDR2 is FYEKMQ (reference sequence). CDR3 coding DNA: TGTGCCAACAGCTTAGGGACTGAAACTTTCTTT. This gives the protein CANSLGTETFF.

A few counts support this clonotype. The CDR3 reads CATSDSLTGQETQYF. CDR3 nucleotides: TGTGCCACCAGTGACTCCCTGACAGGACAAGAGACCCAGTACTTC. The rearrangement links TRBV24-1 to TRBJ2-5; a possible D gene is TRBD1 (6 bases). The length of the CDR3 is 15 residues. CDR1 is KGHDR, CDR2 SFDVKD, per germline. V was pared by 4 bases and J by 2 bases, with 13 bases between.

This clonotype was picked up a small number of times. The V gene is TRBV28, the J gene TRBJ1-1, with D hard to call. The CDR3 runs to 18 residues. Between the trimmed V and J ends, which lost 6 bases and 1 base, there was a span of 24 bases. CDR1 is MDHEN and CDR2 is SYDVKM in the germline V gene. CDR3 coding DNA: TGTGCCAGCAGCCCTATAAGTTGGGTCACAAAAGCGAACACTGAAGCTTTCTTT. It is translated as CASSPISWVTKANTEAFF. Using reference TRBV28 and TRBJ1-1 for the parts outside the CDR3, the full variable domain is DVKVTQSSRYLVKRTGEKVFLECVQDMDHENMFWYRQDPGLGLRLIYFSYDVKMKEKGDIPEGYSVSREKKERFSLILESASTNQTSMYLCASSPISWVTKANTEAFFGQGTRLTVV.

This clonotype was seen a few times. The chain links TRBV29-1 to TRBJ1-5, with 7 bases lining up with TRBD1. Germline V gene sequence: CDR1 SQVTM, CDR2 ANQGSEA. This CDR3 is built from 12 residues. Trimming took 1 base from V and 6 from J; bases not matched to a gene: 0. The CDR3 bases are TGCAGCGTTGAAGGACAGGGTCAGCCCCAGCATTTT. Translation: CSVEGQGQPQHF.

This chain connects TRBV4-1 to TRBJ1-2; possibly TRBD1 for D (5 bases). Per the germline V gene, CDR1 is MGHRA and CDR2 is YSYEKL. V was clipped by 5 bases and J by 6 bases, with 19 bases between them. This CDR3 region has 15 residues. The CDR3 DNA reads as TGCGCCAGCAGCTTCCCCCAGGGCAGTCACGATGGCTACACCTTC. It translates to CASSFPQGSHDGYTF.

This clonotype was observed a single time. This chain links TRBV4-1 with TRBJ2-7, with TRBD2 as a possible D gene (6 bases). Germline V gene data show CDR1 as MGHRA and CDR2 as YSYEKL. V lost 3 bases, J lost 5 bases, and 11 bases lay in between. The CDR3 length is 13 residues. The CDR3 bases are TGCGCCAGCAGCCAGTGGACGGGGGACGAGCAGTACTTC. As protein: CASSQWTGDEQYF.

Only a few counts were recorded for this clonotype. The chain uses TRBV4-1 and TRBJ2-6; D possibly corresponds to TRBD1 (6 bases). This CDR3 comprises 18 residues. From germline, CDR1 is MGHRA and CDR2 YSYEKL. Trimming removed 1 base at V and 0 bases at J, with 13 bases between. The CDR3 region has the DNA TGCGCCAGCAGCCAAGTCGAACAGGGAATCTCTGGGGCCAACGTCCTGACTTTC. Protein sequence: CASSQVEQGISGANVLTF.

The chain employs TRBV12-3 or TRBV12-4 and TRBJ1-2; weak D call: TRBD1 (5 bases). This CDR3 spans 15 amino acids. V was cut by 2 bases and J by 2 bases, with 12 bases left in between. CDR3 DNA sequence: TGTGCCAGCAGTTTACAAAGGGGACTGAACTATGGCTACACCTTC. Translating gives CASSLQRGLNYGYTF.

The genes are TRBV6-2 or TRBV6-3 and TRBJ2-7, with 7 bases fitting TRBD1. Germline CDR1 and CDR2: MNHEY and SVGEGT. V shed 2 bases, J shed 11 bases, and the junction held 6 bases outside the gene matches. The length of the CDR3 is 12 residues. This CDR3 reads CASSYEGDSKYF. CDR3 nucleotide sequence: TGTGCCAGCAGTTACGAGGGGGACAGTAAGTACTTC.

This clonotype has a count of ten or more. The chain has TRBV29-1 and TRBJ2-3, with 11 bases identical to TRBD2. V lost 5 bases to trimming and J lost 8 bases; unmatched junction nucleotides: 6. The CDR3 is 13 amino acids. Looked up from germline, CDR1 is SQVTM and CDR2 is ANQGSEA. In DNA form, the CDR3 reads TGCAGCGTTCATTCTGGACTAGCGGGTACGCAGTATTTT. It codes for CSVHSGLAGTQYF.

J is TRBJ2-7 and V is TRBV12-5; weak D call: TRBD1 (6 bases). The V end lost 2 bases, the J end lost 2 bases, and 19 bases lay between the germline ends. This CDR3 comprises 17 residues. CDR1 and CDR2 (germline): LGHNT, FRNRAP. The CDR3 protein is CASGLRLIGQTTYEQYF. CDR3 in DNA: TGTGCTAGTGGTTTGCGCCTGATAGGACAGACAACCTACGAGCAGTACTTC. Using reference TRBV12-5 and TRBJ2-7 for the parts outside the CDR3, the full variable domain is DARVTQTPRHKVTEMGQEVTMRCQPILGHNTVFWYRQTMMQGLELLAYFRNRAPLDDSGMPKDRFSAEMPDATLATLKIQPSEPRDSAVYFCASGLRLIGQTTYEQYFGPGTRLTVT.

This clonotype was seen more than once but under ten times. V usage is TRBV9 and J usage is TRBJ2-1; 9 nucleotides line up with TRBD2. Germline CDR1 reads SGDLS; CDR2 reads YYNGEE. The CDR3 has 17 amino acids. V lost 0 bases and J lost 7; bases outside the gene matches: 11. The CDR3 nucleotides are TGTGCCAGCAGCGTAGAGATGAGCGGGGGGTACCGGAATGAGCAGTTCTTC. This translates into CASSVEMSGGYRNEQFF.

This rearrangement joins TRBV10-3 to TRBJ2-7; a weak D match, TRBD2 (6 bases). This CDR3 spans 16 amino acids. The germline V gene encodes CDR1 ENHRY and CDR2 SYGVKD. Trimming left V 2 bases short and J 2 bases short, with 16 bases between. The CDR3 loop reads CAISERYGGRTYEQYF. In DNA, the CDR3 is TGTGCCATCAGTGAGCGGTATGGAGGGAGGACCTACGAGCAGTACTTC.

CDR3 coding DNA: TGTGCCAGCAGCTTCCTACTTTGGACGGAAAGATATGGCTACACCTTC. It specifies CASSFLLWTERYGYTF. The V call is TRBV5-6, the J call TRBJ1-2; D uncertain. Trimming left V 2 bases short and J 5 bases short, with 19 bases between. From germline, CDR1 is SGHDT and CDR2 YYEEEE. The CDR3 contains 16 residues. The full variable domain, in which reference TRBV5-6 and TRBJ1-2 provide the parts outside the CDR3, is DAGVTQSPTHLIKTRGQQVTLRCSPKSGHDTVSWYQQALGQGPQFIFQYYEEEERQRGNFPDRFSGHQFPNYSSELNVNALLLGDSALYLCASSFLLWTERYGYTFGSGTRLTVV.

This rearrangement joins TRBV6-5 to TRBJ1-1; 9 bases are a match to TRBD1. This CDR3 is built from 15 residues. Germline V gene lookup returns CDR1 MNHEY and CDR2 SVGAGI. The junction had 12 bases not matched to a gene; V was cut back by 4 bases and J by 9 bases. The CDR3 coding sequence is TGTGCCAGCAGTTCCGACCGGACAGGGGTTAGACAAGCTTTCTTT. This encodes CASSSDRTGVRQAFF.

Note on this clonotype: An end of the junction differs from the germline gene, which may be a read error. The V and J genes are TRBV20-1 and TRBJ2-3; 10 bases are a match to TRBD2. This CDR3 spans 15 amino acids. Germline V gene data show CDR1 as DFQATT and CDR2 as SNEGSKA (reference sequence). In nucleotides, the CDR3 is TGCAATGCTATTCTGACTAGCGGGTCCCCAGATACGCAGTATTTT. Its translation is CNAILTSGSPDTQYF.

The chain joins TRBV7-8 to TRBJ2-1; TRBD2 might be the D (6 bases). V shed 7 bases and J shed 4 bases, with 17 bases lying between them. CDR1 is SGHVS and CDR2 is FQNEAQ in the germline V gene. CDR3 size: 15 residues. CDR3 region: CASTFNRDFYNEQFF. DNA for the CDR3: TGTGCCAGCACCTTCAACCGGGACTTTTACAATGAGCAGTTCTTC.

This chain connects TRBV20-1 to TRBJ2-1; TRBD2 matches at 8 bases. Trimming took 3 bases from V and 3 from J; bases not matched to a gene: 4. Germline-derived CDR1 and CDR2 are DFQATT and SNEGSKA (reference sequence). The CDR3 runs 14 residues. CDR3 sequence reads: CSASSLAGYNEQFF. The CDR3 nucleotides are TGCAGTGCTAGTTCTCTAGCGGGCTACAATGAGCAGTTCTTC.

This rearrangement joins TRBV7-6 to TRBJ1-1, with D hard to call. The V end was cut by 5 bases, the J end by 6 bases, with 13 bases between. This CDR3 spans 13 amino acids. Germline CDR1 reads SGHVS; CDR2 reads FNYEAQ. CDR3: CASSRSDGAEAFF. CDR3 sequence (DNA): TGTGCCAGCAGCCGATCAGATGGGGCTGAAGCTTTCTTT.

This clonotype was seen more than once but under ten times. A read error may be the cause here, since a much bigger clone is one base away. This chain uses TRBV7-3 with TRBJ2-3; 8 bases line up with TRBD2. The CDR3 is 18 amino acids. Trimming at V came to 4 bases and at J to 3 bases, leaving 15 bases not matched to a gene. The germline V gene encodes CDR1 SGHTA and CDR2 FQGTGA. The DNA for the CDR3 is TGTGCCAGCAGCTACTACCCCGGGGGGGCCGGTACGACAGATACGCAGTATTTT. This codes for CASSYYPGGAGTTDTQYF.

The chain has TRBV29-1 and TRBJ1-4; D unclear. The CDR3 spans 12 residues. V lost 7 bases to trimming and J lost 6 bases, with 12 bases between them. Germline V gives CDR1 SQVTM, CDR2 ANQGSEA. DNA for the CDR3: TGCAGCGCTGCCAGATCGTATGAAAAACTGTTTTTT. This codes for CSAARSYEKLFF.

This sequence joins TRBV7-3 and TRBJ1-1; D may be TRBD1 (5 bases). In germline, CDR1 is SGHTA, CDR2 FQGTGA. Trimming removed 1 base at V and 1 base at J, with 10 bases between. The CDR3 loop spans 15 amino acids. CDR3 loop: CASSLMGLKNTEAFF. The DNA for the CDR3 is TGTGCCAGCAGCTTAATGGGACTGAAGAACACTGAAGCTTTCTTT.

J is TRBJ1-2 and V is TRBV6-1; D remains ambiguous. CDR3 size: 13 residues. With 7 bases removed from V and 0 bases from J, the gap between germline ends came to 9 bases. Germline V CDR1 and CDR2: MNHNS, SASEGT. CDR3 in DNA: TGTGCCAGCAAGCGGGTTACTAACTATGGCTACACCTTC. Protein: CASKRVTNYGYTF.